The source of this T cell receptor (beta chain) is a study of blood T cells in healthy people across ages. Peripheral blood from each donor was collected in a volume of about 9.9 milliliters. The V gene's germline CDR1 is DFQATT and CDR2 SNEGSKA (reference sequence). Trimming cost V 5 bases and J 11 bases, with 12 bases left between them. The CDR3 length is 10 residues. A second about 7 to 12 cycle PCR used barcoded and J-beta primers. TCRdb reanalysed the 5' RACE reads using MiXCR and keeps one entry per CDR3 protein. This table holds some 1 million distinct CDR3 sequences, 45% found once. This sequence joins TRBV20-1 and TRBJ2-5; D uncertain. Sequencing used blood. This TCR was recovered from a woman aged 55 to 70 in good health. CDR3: CSAVWSEQYF. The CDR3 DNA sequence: TGCAGTGCTGTTTGGAGTGAGCAGTACTTC.